The 9 T cell receptor beta chains listed next were all sequenced from one sample in a study of CD8+CD57+ T cells in acquired aplastic anemia. Sequencing was done on patients that had shown CD8+CD57+ cell expansion by flow cytometry. Template material for TCR beta VDJ and CDR3 profiling consisted of genomic DNA. Each CDR3 protein is one row after TCRdb ran MiXCR on the reads. This sample has about 120,000 distinct CDR3 sequences; 45% to 60% occur once, and the top ten carry roughly 28%. Source material: sorted CD4+, CD8+, or CD8+CD57+ T cells (not recorded which) from PBMCs. The receptors stem from a human donor with aplastic anemia.

Ten or more counts support this clonotype. The chain combines TRBV20-1 with TRBJ2-7, with TRBD1 as a possible D gene (5 bases). The CDR3 is 14 amino acids. With 0 bases removed from V and 2 bases from J, the gap between germline ends came to 11 bases. Germline lookup yields CDR1 DFQATT and CDR2 SNEGSKA (reference sequence). CDR3 in DNA: TGCAGTGCTAGAGATGATCAGGGAACCTACGAGCAGTACTTC. Translated: CSARDDQGTYEQYF.

This clonotype has only a few counts. The V and J genes are TRBV15 and TRBJ1-6; 10 positions agree with TRBD1. The CDR3 loop spans 17 amino acids. The trim removed 8 bases at V and 8 bases at J, leaving 15 bases unmatched. The germline CDR1 and CDR2 sequences are LNHNV and YYDKDF (reference sequence). CDR3 residues: CATGSTRTGGQYSPLHF. The CDR3 DNA reads TGTGCCACCGGATCCACGCGGACAGGGGGGCAATATTCACCCCTCCACTTT. Full variable domain (remainder filled in from reference TRBV15 and TRBJ1-6): DAMVIQNPRYQVTQFGKPVTLSCSQTLNHNVMYWYQQKSSQAPKLLFHYYDKDFNNEADTPDNFQSRRPNTSFCFLDIRSPGLGDTAMYLCATGSTRTGGQYSPLHFGNGTRLTVT.

Details on this clonotype: A read error may be the cause here, since a much bigger clone is one base away. CDR3 protein: CASSVRQGSFF. As DNA, the CDR3 is TGTGCCAGCAGTGTGAGACAGGGGAGCTTCTTT. This chain uses TRBV6-1 with TRBJ1-1; 8 positions match TRBD1. V trimming: 4 bases; J trimming: 14 bases; junction bases outside the gene matches: 6. Germline V gives CDR1 MNHNS, CDR2 SASEGT. This CDR3 spans 11 amino acids.

This clonotype was observed many times. The J gene is TRBJ2-7, the V gene TRBV29-1, with 8 nucleotides matching TRBD1. Losses at the gene ends were 1 base for V and 3 bases for J; bases not matched to a gene: 8. Germline CDR1 SQVTM, CDR2 ANQGSEA. CDR3 length: 15 amino acids. CDR3 in amino acids: CSVEGRSGTGYEQYF. CDR3 sequence (DNA): TGCAGCGTTGAAGGCAGGTCCGGGACAGGCTACGAGCAGTACTTC.

The chain uses TRBV29-1 and TRBJ2-3; 11 bases are a match to TRBD1. The CDR3 extends over 15 amino acids. The germline CDR1 and CDR2 sequences are SQVTM and ANQGSEA. J lost 9 bases, V lost 3 bases, and 11 bases had no gene match. Here the CDR3 DNA reads TGCAGCGTTGACAGGGACAGGGGGTCCACCCCAACGCAGTATTTT. Translation: CSVDRDRGSTPTQYF.

The rearrangement uses TRBV2 and TRBJ2-1; possibly TRBD2 for D (6 bases). Germline CDR1 is SNHLY and CDR2 is FYNNEI. Trimming left V 6 bases short and J 5 bases short, with 20 bases between. The CDR3 extends over 16 amino acids. CDR3: CASRALIDWEDNEQFF. The CDR3 DNA sequence: TGTGCCAGCAGGGCCCTGATAGACTGGGAGGACAATGAGCAGTTCTTC.

This clonotype turned up a few times. The V gene is TRBV20-1, the J gene TRBJ2-1, with 11 bases lining up with TRBD2. This CDR3 comprises 15 residues. Germline assignment: CDR1 DFQATT and CDR2 SNEGSKA (reference sequence). V gave up 6 bases and J gave up 0 bases; unmatched junction bases: 4. This chain's CDR3 is CSAAGLAVSYNEQFF. The CDR3 DNA is TGCAGTGCGGCGGGACTAGCGGTCTCCTACAATGAGCAGTTCTTC.

J is TRBJ2-7 and V is TRBV20-1, with D maybe TRBD2 (6 bases). Per germline, CDR1 DFQATT and CDR2 SNEGSKA (reference sequence). Trimming removed 3 bases at V and 7 bases at J, with 19 bases between. The CDR3 runs 14 residues. CDR3: CSASEGLGYNEQYF. CDR3 nucleotides: TGCAGTGCTAGTGAGGGACTTGGTTACAATGAGCAGTACTTC.

V and J are TRBV20-1 and TRBJ1-4; weak D call: TRBD1 (6 bases). Trimming removed 7 bases at V and 6 bases at J, with 12 bases between. This CDR3 is built from 12 residues. Germline CDR1 and CDR2: DFQATT and SNEGSKA (reference sequence). CDR3 sequence: CSGLQGHEKLFF. CDR3 in DNA: TGCAGTGGTCTCCAGGGGCATGAAAAACTGTTTTTT.